This T cell receptor beta chain was identified during a study of cytomegalovirus exposure and HLA in healthy donors (dated by TCRdb to the late 2010s). For context, the study as a whole: In an earlier analysis of roughly 590 of the donors, roughly 300 Gb of sequence data and some 100 million unique TCR beta sequences from about 179 million T cells were reported. Among the roughly 400 genotyped donors, approximately 82% belonged to the genetic ancestry cluster associated with self-reported Caucasian donors. The study aimed to test whether cataloging public T cell receptors could reveal signatures of past pathogen exposure. An early release covering around 630 HLA-typed donors comprised approximately 290 gigabases of sequencing data and roughly 85 million unique TCR sequences. The later analysis used no new phenotypic data to find candidate immune exposures, relying instead on TCR beta sequences and their occurrence across donors. The T cell repertoires of under 750 subjects were profiled by immunosequencing and related to cytomegalovirus serostatus. Among around 400 genotyped donors of the cohort, an average of roughly 230,000 unique TCR beta nucleotide sequences was sequenced per donor, of which about 19% were non-productive. Besides the first cohort of hundreds of subjects, a separate validation cohort made up of 90 to 150 different subjects was used. To decide whether each TCR beta V gene segment behaved as functional or pseudogenic, an earlier analysis of some 570 of the donors relied on high-throughput TCR beta sequencing. Donor age, sex, ethnicity and CMV serostatus were compiled together with the repertoire data. A handful of DR-DQ haplotypes were handled as single units for association and clustering because linkage in the cohort was strong. In a later analysis, previously published TCR beta repertoires from about 640 donors were re-analyzed and high-resolution HLA genotyping was added so that TCR occurrence patterns could be studied. Every repertoire in the discovery cohort had been generated on one and the same sequencing platform. A later genetic analysis used genome-wide SNP genotypes for about three fifths of the 666 donors, treating that subset as a discovery cohort. To predict cytomegalovirus infection status, the study combined high-throughput TCR immunosequencing, statistical association of individual TCRs with disease status, and machine learning. HLA typing covered class I and class II loci at four-digit resolution. The number of typed donors differed by locus: about 620-640 for A, B, C, DRB1 and DQB1; approximately 520 for DQA1; around 610 for DPA1; and around 450 for DPB1.

What the authors observed across the whole study: A further reported finding was that TCR beta sequences accurately predicted the HLA-A and HLA-B alleles for most subjects in the first cohort. According to a later analysis, parvovirus B19, influenza, CMV and Epstein-Barr virus appeared linked to several top co-occurrence clusters. When HLA alleles, especially DR and DQ, strongly co-occurred, attributing TCR associations to individual alleles was difficult. Presence/absence analyses assumed roughly uniform sequencing depth across donors, an assumption that may not hold. Cytomegalovirus status was reported to be diagnosed by the classifier with high specificity and sensitivity in both the original and validation cohorts. The earlier analysis of almost 600 of the donors excluded fewer than 20 rarely observed V segments, including chromosome 9 orphons, because counts were too low. Most TCR sequences were seen in very few donors, while some public TCRs were found in many individuals. For the cohort, immune exposure information was limited to CMV serostatus. It was suggested by the authors that the approach could potentially be generalized to other disease states and immunological phenotypes. Compared with equally common non-associated chains, HLA-associated TCR beta chains in a later analysis were more clonally expanded and had lower generation probabilities. Only TCR beta chains were sequenced in this cohort, and the absence of alpha or paired-chain data limited detectable features. A later genetic analysis associated a missense DCLRE1C variant with V-gene and J-gene trimming of TCR beta chains, and an independent cohort replicated the association. Because HLA typing was missing for some donors at each locus, association tests included only the typed subset. In an earlier analysis of roughly 500 of the donors, most TCR beta V segments appeared in productive rearrangements about 87% or about 30% of the time, broadly matching IMGT annotations. In a later analysis, most CMV-associated TCR beta chains were found to appear HLA-restricted, with HLA associations seemingly driven largely by CMV exposure. A cluster of highly shared sequence variants was judged likely to be a technical artifact of the sequencing pipeline. According to a later analysis, TCR association rates differed among HLA loci, with DRB1 alleles showing the most associated TCRs and HLA-C alleles showing the fewest. A later analysis associated about 17,000 TCR beta sequences with specific HLA alleles at a false discovery rate of 0.05. Correlated functional status among segregating V segments might be attributable to linkage disequilibrium, but an unknown experimental factor could not be ruled out. Three of the identified cytomegalovirus-associated TCR beta chains were confirmed in vitro to be specific for cytomegalovirus antigens. According to a later genetic analysis, donors in an Asian-associated ancestry cluster had fewer N-insertions in productive TCRs than the approximately 610-donor mean. The study listed 150 to 200 TCR beta chains as associated with cytomegalovirus.

About this clone itself: There is no known antigen for this receptor. Base qualities are not at hand, and no much larger clone is one base apart.

Receptors were amplified or captured by the immunoSEQ multiplex PCR assay. A mixture of 60 forward primers for TCR Vbeta segments and 13 reverse primers for TCR Jbeta segments was used in the multiplex PCR. Amplification of the CDR3 region of rearranged TCR beta genes was performed with a multiplex PCR assay on genomic DNA. On the Illumina HiSeq System, the amplified TCR beta libraries were sequenced as 87-base-pair reads. The authors' pipeline ran thus. In a later analysis, 70 million to 95 million unique TCR beta chains were counted across the roughly 670 repertoires, and roughly 10 million of these chains were shared by at least two donors. To remove PCR and sequencing errors, raw reads were error-corrected and collapsed into unique sequences using a nearest-neighbor algorithm that merged closely related sequences. CDR3 sequences were aligned to IMGT reference sequences to assign V, D and J gene segments. For a sequence to be retained, a match of at least six nucleotides to both a V gene segment and a J gene segment was required. Rearrangements were classified as productive when the CDR3 lacked stop codons and remained in frame with V and J, and all other rearrangements were classified as non-productive. CDR3 was defined according to IMGT convention as the region running from the second conserved V-encoded cysteine to the conserved J-encoded phenylalanine. The earlier analysis of 587 of the donors excluded any sequence lacking an unambiguous match to a single V gene segment. An earlier analysis of 587 of the donors called V segments functional above 56.7% productive rearrangements and segregating when the between-donor standard deviation exceeded 5%. A statistical classification framework was built for diagnosing cytomegalovirus status from the catalog of TCR beta chain sequences. A later analysis assigned V and J genes by comparing TCR nucleotide sequences with IMGT/GENE-DB human TR gene sequences. In a later analysis, CDR3 sequences and most-parsimonious VDJ recombination scenarios were assigned using the TCRdist pipeline. In a later analysis, every TCR beta chain was defined by the combination of its CDR3 amino acid sequence and its V-gene family, and reads without a unique V-gene family were dropped. In a later analysis, a few hundred highly shared, low-generation-probability nucleotide sequences were removed to address suspected cross-contamination and a sequencing artifact. A later analysis calculated a clonal expansion index for each public chain from normalized within-repertoire ranks of inferred template counts. In a later analysis, generation probabilities were computed using a VDJ recombination model fitted to out-of-frame rearrangements, and the results were checked against IGoR. A later analysis scored TCR-TCR, TCR-HLA and TCR-CMV co-occurrence with hypergeometric tests, applying a repertoire-size bias correction to TCR pairs. In a later analysis, false discovery rates were estimated by permuting HLA or CMV assignments 20 times. In a later analysis, co-occurring TCRs were grouped using DBSCAN, with TCRdist sequence similarity added in when clustering inside HLA-allele-positive subsets. Co-occurrence clustering excluded repertoires with fewer than 30,000 or more than 120,000 public chains, plus five with anomalous nucleotide sharing. The immuneACCESS repertoire file appears here via TCRdb, limited to in-frame rearrangements. These files lack a portion of the clones; in checked studies, under half of the deficit traces to unresolved V genes, and the cause of the others is not known. The V and J calls and clone size are taken from that table; D and trimming were inferred from the DNA. This sample comprises 120,000 to 150,000 clones, 66% of them detected only once. The top ten clonotypes cover 6.5% of the sample.

The cohort was made up of 500 to 800 healthy bone marrow donors. At the time of sampling, every cohort member was nominally healthy, though immune exposures that went unrecorded were likely present. The donor tested CMV seronegative and was one of the 352 seronegative cohort members. A peripheral blood sample was provided by each donor, and peripheral blood mononuclear cells were used for TCR beta sequencing. Genomic DNA was extracted from the blood cell samples with the Qiagen DNeasy Blood Extraction Kit. Specimen: PBMCs. The sequence was collected from a woman aged 55-75 years in good health and CMV-seronegative.

DNA sequence: TGTGCCTCCAGGCGGGACCTCGCCTACGAGCAGTACTTC. It codes for CASRRDLAYEQYF. The V and J genes are TRBV6-5 and TRBJ2-7; D gene: possibly TRBD2, on 6 matching bases. CDR1 and CDR2 are drawn from the germline V gene: MNHEY, SVGAGI. V gives up 11 bases and J gives up 2 bases, and the segment between their germline ends measures 16 bases. Inclusive of the bounding cysteine and phenylalanine, the CDR3 is 13 residues long. The sequence is cut down to CDR3 DNA, 39 bases in frame from base 1.